The source of this TCR beta chain is a study of blood T cell repertoires in COVID-19. How the authors handled the data: Reference gene primer amplification in the assay estimated nucleated cell counts. TCRdb's table, derived via immunoSEQ multiplex PCR, lists solely in-frame clones and lacks some. For V, J and clone size, that table is used; D and trimming come from the DNA. The table has fewer than 110,000 clones, about three quarters seen once. The CDR3 covers 16 residues. After removal of 4 bases from V and 10 bases from J, the junction contained 13 bases not matched to a gene. Germline-derived CDR1 and CDR2 are SGHAT and FQNNGV.

The receptor's source is a man between 65 and 85 years old with acute or convalescent COVID-19. The chain couples TRBV11-2 to TRBJ2-1; 10 nucleotides align to TRBD2. Material: peripheral blood. This CDR3 is CASSSGIERGGLEQFF. For the CDR3, the DNA is TGTGCCAGCAGCTCAGGAATCGAGCGGGGGGGCTTAGAGCAGTTCTTC.